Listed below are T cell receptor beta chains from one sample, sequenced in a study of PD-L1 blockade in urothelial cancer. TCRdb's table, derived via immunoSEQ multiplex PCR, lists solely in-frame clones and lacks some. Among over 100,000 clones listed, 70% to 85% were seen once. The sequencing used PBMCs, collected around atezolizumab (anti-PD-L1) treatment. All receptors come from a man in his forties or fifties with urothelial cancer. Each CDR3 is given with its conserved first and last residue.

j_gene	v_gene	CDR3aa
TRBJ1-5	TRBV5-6	CASKDLGNQPQHF
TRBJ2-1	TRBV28	CASMYQGALYNEQFF
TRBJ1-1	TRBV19	CASNRQGSTEAFF
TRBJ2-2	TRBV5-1	CASSAVAGGTGELFF
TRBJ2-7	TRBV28	CASSSFLQYF
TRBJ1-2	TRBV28	CASSLPPQGRNGYTF
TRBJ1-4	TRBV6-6	CASIQGGPNGKLFF
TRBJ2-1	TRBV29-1	CSVGVFSGSANEQFF
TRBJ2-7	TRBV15	CATSRRTGVSALNYEQYF
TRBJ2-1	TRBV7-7	CASSLISGSTYNEQFF
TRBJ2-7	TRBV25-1	CASSAGQAVYEQYF
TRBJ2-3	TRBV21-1	CASSERGEGVTLDTQYF
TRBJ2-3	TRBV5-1	CASSLGGQGYTDTQYF
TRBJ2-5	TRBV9	CASSVDSGNLQETQYF
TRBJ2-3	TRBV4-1	CASRPGHSTDTQYF
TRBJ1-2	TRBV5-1	CASSLGDRGGGYTF
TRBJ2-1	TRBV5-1	CASSSRTSNEQFF
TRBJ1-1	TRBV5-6	CASSWGTSGEAFF
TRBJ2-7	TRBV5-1	CASSLGLPGLAVYEQYF
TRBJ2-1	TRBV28	CASSSKKGLAVNEQFF
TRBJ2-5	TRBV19	CASSPLPGGVQETQYF
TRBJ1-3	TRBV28	CASITPGGNTIYF